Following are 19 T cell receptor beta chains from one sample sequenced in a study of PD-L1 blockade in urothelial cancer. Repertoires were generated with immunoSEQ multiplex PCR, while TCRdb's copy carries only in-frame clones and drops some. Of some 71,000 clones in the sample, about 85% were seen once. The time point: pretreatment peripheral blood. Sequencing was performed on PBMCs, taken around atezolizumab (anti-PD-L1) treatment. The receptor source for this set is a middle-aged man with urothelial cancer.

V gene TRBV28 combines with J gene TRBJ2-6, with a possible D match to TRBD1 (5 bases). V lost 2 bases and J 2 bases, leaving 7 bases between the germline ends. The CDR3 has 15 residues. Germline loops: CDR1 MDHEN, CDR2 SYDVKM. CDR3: CASSLPGTGANVLTF. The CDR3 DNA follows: TGTGCCAGCAGTTTACCAGGGACTGGGGCCAACGTCCTGACTTTC.

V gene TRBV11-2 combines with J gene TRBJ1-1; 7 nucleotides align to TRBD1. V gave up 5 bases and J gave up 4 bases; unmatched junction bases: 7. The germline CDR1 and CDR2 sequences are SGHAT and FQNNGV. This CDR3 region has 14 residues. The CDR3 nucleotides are TGTGCCAGCAGCGTTTACCAGGGGGGCACTGAAGCTTTCTTT. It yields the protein CASSVYQGGTEAFF.

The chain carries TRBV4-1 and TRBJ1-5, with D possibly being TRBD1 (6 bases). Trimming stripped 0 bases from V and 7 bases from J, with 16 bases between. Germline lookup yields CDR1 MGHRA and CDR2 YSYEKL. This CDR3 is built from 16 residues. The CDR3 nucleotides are TGCGCCAGCAGCCAAGACACTAACAGGGCTGGGCAGCCCCAGCATTTT. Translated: CASSQDTNRAGQPQHF.

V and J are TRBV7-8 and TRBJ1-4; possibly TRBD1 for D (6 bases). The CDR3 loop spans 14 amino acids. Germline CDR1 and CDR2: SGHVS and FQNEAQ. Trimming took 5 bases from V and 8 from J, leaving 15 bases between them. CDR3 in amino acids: CASSPPGAGEKLFF. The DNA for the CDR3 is TGTGCCAGCAGCCCCCCAGGGGCAGGGGAAAAACTGTTTTTT.

CDR3 region: CASSNIFQGDTEAFF. For the CDR3, the DNA is TGTGCCAGTAGTAATATTTTTCAGGGTGACACTGAAGCTTTCTTT. The J gene is TRBJ1-1, the V gene TRBV19; D may be TRBD1 (5 bases). Germline loops: CDR1 LNHDA, CDR2 SQIVND (reference sequence). The V gene lost 4 bases and the J gene lost 3 bases, with 15 bases spanning the gap. The CDR3 has 15 residues.

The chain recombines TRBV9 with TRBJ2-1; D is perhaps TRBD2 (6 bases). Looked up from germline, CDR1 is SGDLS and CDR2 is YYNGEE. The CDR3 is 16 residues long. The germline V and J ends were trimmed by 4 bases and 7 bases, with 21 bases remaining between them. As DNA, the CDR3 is TGTGCCAGCAGCTCTCGCCTAGCGACCCCGGGAAATGAGCAGTTCTTC. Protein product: CASSSRLATPGNEQFF.

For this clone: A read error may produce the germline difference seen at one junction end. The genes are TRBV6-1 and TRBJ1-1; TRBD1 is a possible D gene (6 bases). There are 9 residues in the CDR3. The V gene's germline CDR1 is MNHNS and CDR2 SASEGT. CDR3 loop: CASGLQGCF. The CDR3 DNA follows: TGTGCCAGCGGGTTACAGGGTTGCTTT.

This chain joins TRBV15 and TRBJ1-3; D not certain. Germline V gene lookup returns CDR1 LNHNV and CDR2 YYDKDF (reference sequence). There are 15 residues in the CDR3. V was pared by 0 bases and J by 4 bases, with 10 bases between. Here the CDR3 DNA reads TGTGCCACCAGCAGAGAGCATCGAGCCGGAAACACCATATATTTT. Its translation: CATSREHRAGNTIYF.

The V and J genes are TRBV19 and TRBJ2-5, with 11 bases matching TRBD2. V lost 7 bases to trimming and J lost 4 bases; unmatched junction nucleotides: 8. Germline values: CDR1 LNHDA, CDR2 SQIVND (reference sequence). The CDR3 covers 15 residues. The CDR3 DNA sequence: TGTGCCAGTAAAACTAGCGGGAGTAGCGGAGAGACCCAGTACTTC. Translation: CASKTSGSSGETQYF.

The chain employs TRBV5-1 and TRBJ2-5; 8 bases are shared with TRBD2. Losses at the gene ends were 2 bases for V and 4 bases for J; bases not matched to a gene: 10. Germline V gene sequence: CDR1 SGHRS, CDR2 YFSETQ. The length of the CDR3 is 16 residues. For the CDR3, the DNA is TGCGCCAGCAGCTTCGCAGCGGGAGCTAAGGGAGAGACCCAGTACTTC. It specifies CASSFAAGAKGETQYF. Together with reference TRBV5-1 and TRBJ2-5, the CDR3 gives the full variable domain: KAGVTQTPRYLIKTRGQQVTLSCSPISGHRSVSWYQQTPGQGLQFLFEYFSETQRNKGNFPGRFSGRQFSNSRSEMNVSTLELGDSALYLCASSFAAGAKGETQYFGPGTRLLVL.

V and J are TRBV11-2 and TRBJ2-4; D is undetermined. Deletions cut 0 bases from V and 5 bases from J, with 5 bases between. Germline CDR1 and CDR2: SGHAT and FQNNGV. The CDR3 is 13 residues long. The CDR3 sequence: CASSLDRENIQYF. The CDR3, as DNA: TGTGCCAGCAGCTTAGATCGGGAAAACATTCAGTACTTC.

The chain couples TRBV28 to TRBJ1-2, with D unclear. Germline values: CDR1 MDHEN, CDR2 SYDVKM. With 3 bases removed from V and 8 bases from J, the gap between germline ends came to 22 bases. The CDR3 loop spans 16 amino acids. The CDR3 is CASSFWRTGVLRGYTF. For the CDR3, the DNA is TGTGCCAGCAGTTTTTGGAGGACCGGGGTTTTGAGAGGCTACACCTTC.

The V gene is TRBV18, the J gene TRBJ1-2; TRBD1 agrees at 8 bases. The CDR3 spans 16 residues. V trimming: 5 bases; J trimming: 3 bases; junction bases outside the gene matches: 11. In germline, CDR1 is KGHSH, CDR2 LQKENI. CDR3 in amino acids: CASSSDLTGAYYGYTF. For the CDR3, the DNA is TGTGCCAGCTCATCTGACCTGACAGGGGCGTACTATGGCTACACCTTC.

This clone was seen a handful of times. The CDR3, as DNA: TGTGCCAGCAGCGCCGGACAGGGGATAGGAGGCGCTTTCTTT. Its translation is CASSAGQGIGGAFF. V gene TRBV9 combines with J gene TRBJ1-1, with 9 bases matching TRBD1. Germline CDR1 reads SGDLS; CDR2 reads YYNGEE. This CDR3 has 14 residues. The V segment lost 3 bases and the J segment 11 bases; nucleotides outside the gene matches: 11.

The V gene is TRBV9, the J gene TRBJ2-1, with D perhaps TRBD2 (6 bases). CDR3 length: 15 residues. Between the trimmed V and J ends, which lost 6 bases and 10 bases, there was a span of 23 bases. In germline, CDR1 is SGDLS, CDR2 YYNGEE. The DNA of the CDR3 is TGTGCCAGCAATCCCGGAGGGCAGTCGGAGTCGGAGCAGTTCTTC. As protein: CASNPGGQSESEQFF.

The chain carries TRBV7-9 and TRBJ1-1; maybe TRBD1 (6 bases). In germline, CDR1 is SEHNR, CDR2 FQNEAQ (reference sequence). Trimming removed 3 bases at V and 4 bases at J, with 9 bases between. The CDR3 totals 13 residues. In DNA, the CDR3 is TGTGCCAGCAGCTTGCCAGGGGCCACTGAAGCTTTCTTT. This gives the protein CASSLPGATEAFF.

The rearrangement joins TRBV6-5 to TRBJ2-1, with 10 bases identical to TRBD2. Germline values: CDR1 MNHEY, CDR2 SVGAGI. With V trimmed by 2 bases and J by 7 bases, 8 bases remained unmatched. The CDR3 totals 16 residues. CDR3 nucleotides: TGTGCCAGCAGTTACCTAGCGGGAGACCTGGGAAATGAGCAGTTCTTC. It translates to CASSYLAGDLGNEQFF.

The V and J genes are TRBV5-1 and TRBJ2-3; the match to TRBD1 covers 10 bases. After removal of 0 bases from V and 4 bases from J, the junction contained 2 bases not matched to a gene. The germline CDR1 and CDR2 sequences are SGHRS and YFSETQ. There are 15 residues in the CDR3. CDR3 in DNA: TGCGCCAGCAGCTTGGGGGACAGGGGTGCAGATACGCAGTATTTT. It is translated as CASSLGDRGADTQYF.

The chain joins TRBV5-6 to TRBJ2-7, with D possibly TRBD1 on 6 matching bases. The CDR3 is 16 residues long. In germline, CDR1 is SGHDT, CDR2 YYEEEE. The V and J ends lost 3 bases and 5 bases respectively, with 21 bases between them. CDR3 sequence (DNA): TGTGCCAGCAGCTCCGACGCCAGGGGAGCTGTGAACGAGCAGTACTTC. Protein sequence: CASSSDARGAVNEQYF.